One sample yielded the 19 T cell receptor beta chains listed below, sequenced in a study of cytomegalovirus exposure and HLA in healthy donors. The study ran its PCR with 60 Vbeta and 13 Jbeta primers. Some clones are missing from TCRdb's copy, which holds only in-frame ones; the method was immunoSEQ multiplex PCR. The data hold some 170,000 clones, with around 81% observed a single time. Input material: PBMCs. The receptor set was obtained from a woman between 18 and 29 years old in good health and CMV-seropositive.

This clone was counted only a few times. V gene TRBV6-5 combines with J gene TRBJ1-5; TRBD1 matches 9 bases. CDR1 and CDR2 (germline): MNHEY, SVGAGI. The CDR3 contains 13 residues. The J segment lost 7 bases and the V segment lost 6 bases, leaving 4 bases of the junction unmatched. CDR3 sequence: CASRRTGGQPQHF. In nucleotides, the CDR3 is TGTGCCAGCAGACGTACAGGGGGCCAGCCCCAGCATTTT.

Here the CDR3 DNA reads TGTGCCAGCAGCCAAGAGACTAGCGGGGGGGCCGCAGATACGCAGTATTTT. Translated: CASSQETSGGAADTQYF. This chain joins TRBV4-2 and TRBJ2-3, with 14 bases lining up with TRBD2. Germline-derived CDR1 and CDR2 are LGHNA and YNFKEQ. Trimming at V came to 0 bases and at J to 4 bases, leaving 3 bases not matched to a gene. This CDR3 is built from 17 residues.

This clone was recorded only once. This rearrangement joins TRBV11-3 to TRBJ2-1; D gene unclear. This CDR3 region has 14 residues. Germline-derived CDR1 and CDR2 are SGHNT and YENEEA. V dropped 3 bases and J dropped 0 bases, with 6 bases sitting between them. CDR3 DNA sequence: TGTGCCAGCAGCTTGGCCAGCTCCTACAATGAGCAGTTCTTC. It yields the protein CASSLASSYNEQFF.

The V call is TRBV19, the J call TRBJ1-6; D gene ambiguous. Germline V lookup: CDR1 LNHDA, CDR2 SQIVND (reference sequence). V was pared by 3 bases and J by 7 bases, with 7 bases between. This CDR3 has 13 amino acids. For the CDR3, the DNA is TGTGCCAGTAGTATTAACGGGAATTCACCCCTCCACTTT. It codes for CASSINGNSPLHF.

V is TRBV5-6 and J is TRBJ2-1, with 7 positions matching TRBD2. Germline V lookup: CDR1 SGHDT, CDR2 YYEEEE. The J segment lost 4 bases and the V segment lost 4 bases, leaving 11 bases of the junction unmatched. CDR3 length equals 16 residues. Here the CDR3 DNA reads TGTGCCAGCAGCGGTGAGGAGCGGGGCCTTTACAATGAGCAGTTCTTC. Translated, it gives CASSGEERGLYNEQFF.

The chain couples TRBV7-9 to TRBJ1-2; D is possibly TRBD1 (5 bases). The length of the CDR3 is 16 residues. Trimming left V 2 bases short and J 2 bases short, with 15 bases between. Germline loops: CDR1 SEHNR, CDR2 FQNEAQ (reference sequence). CDR3 residues: CASSLQPAGSNYGYTF. The CDR3 DNA follows: TGTGCCAGCAGCTTACAACCCGCAGGGTCCAACTATGGCTACACCTTC.

V is TRBV12-5 and J is TRBJ1-2; D possibly corresponds to TRBD1 (6 bases). CDR3 length equals 15 residues. Germline-derived CDR1 and CDR2 are LGHNT and FRNRAP. The V end was cut by 1 base, the J end by 2 bases, with 11 bases between. The CDR3 nucleotides read TGTGCTAGTGGTTTGGCATCCGGGACAAACTATGGCTACACCTTC. Translation: CASGLASGTNYGYTF.

V and J are TRBV19 and TRBJ1-1, with D uncertain. V shed 5 bases and J shed 2 bases, with 18 bases lying between them. The CDR3 has 16 residues. Germline V gene lookup returns CDR1 LNHDA and CDR2 SQIVND (reference sequence). CDR3 coding DNA: TGTGCCAGTAGTGCCTCCGCGGGGAACTTTAACACTGAAGCTTTCTTT. This translates into CASSASAGNFNTEAFF.

The rearrangement links TRBV27 to TRBJ2-4; D perhaps matches TRBD1 (6 bases). Trimming pared 4 bases from V and 0 bases from J, leaving 13 bases between. Germline CDR1 is MNHEY and CDR2 is SMNVEV (reference sequence). CDR3 length: 16 amino acids. CDR3 loop: CASSSTGTLAKNIQYF. As DNA, the CDR3 is TGTGCCAGCAGTTCTACAGGGACACTAGCCAAAAACATTCAGTACTTC.

The table lists this clone with a count of one. The chain is built from TRBV6-1 and TRBJ2-7; 8 bases match TRBD1. The junction had 9 bases not matched to a gene; V was cut back by 3 bases and J by 2 bases. Per germline, CDR1 MNHNS and CDR2 SASEGT. This CDR3 has 16 residues. CDR3 sequence: CASSEYQGAKTYEQYF. CDR3 bases: TGTGCCAGCAGTGAGTATCAGGGGGCAAAAACCTACGAGCAGTACTTC.

The chain has TRBV27 and TRBJ1-6, with TRBD1 matching over 10 bases. The J segment lost 9 bases and the V segment lost 5 bases, leaving 10 bases of the junction unmatched. The CDR3 sequence is 16 residues long. CDR1 MNHEY and CDR2 SMNVEV come from the germline V gene (reference sequence). The CDR3 region has the DNA TGTGCCAGCAGTATGAGGGGACAGGGGTTTGGTTCACCCCTCCACTTT. Translating it yields CASSMRGQGFGSPLHF.

This clone came up once. The chain couples TRBV7-3 to TRBJ1-1; D might be TRBD1 (6 bases). CDR3 length: 15 residues. V lost 5 bases to trimming and J lost 3 bases, with 16 bases between them. CDR1 is SGHTA and CDR2 is FQGTGA in the germline V gene. CDR3 sequence (DNA): TGTGCCAGCAGCCCCACTCTGGGGGCTCACACTGAAGCTTTCTTT. Protein product: CASSPTLGAHTEAFF.

The chain couples TRBV6-5 to TRBJ1-4, with 7 bases that match TRBD1. Germline CDR1 reads MNHEY; CDR2 reads SVGAGI. This CDR3 has 14 residues. V was clipped by 6 bases and J by 5 bases; unmatched bases: 6. The CDR3 here is CASRATGLNEKLFF. For the CDR3, the DNA is TGTGCCAGCAGAGCGACAGGGTTGAATGAAAAACTGTTTTTT.

V and J are TRBV9 and TRBJ2-1; D perhaps matches TRBD1 (7 bases). V was clipped by 0 bases and J by 6 bases, with 16 bases between them. CDR1 and CDR2 from the germline V gene are SGDLS and YYNGEE. The CDR3 loop spans 16 amino acids. CDR3 nucleotides: TGTGCCAGCAGCGTAGCCTCAGGGGGGATCTTCAATGAGCAGTTCTTC. It translates to CASSVASGGIFNEQFF.

The chain combines TRBV6-5 with TRBJ2-3; the D gene is possibly TRBD1 (5 bases). The CDR3 totals 15 residues. Trimming pared 1 base from V and 3 bases from J, leaving 11 bases between. In germline, CDR1 is MNHEY, CDR2 SVGAGI. The CDR3 here is CASSYLAGRTDTQYF. The CDR3 DNA follows: TGTGCCAGCAGTTACTTAGCAGGGCGTACAGATACGCAGTATTTT.

V gene TRBV7-9 combines with J gene TRBJ1-4; 10 bases are shared with TRBD1. CDR1 is SEHNR and CDR2 is FQNEAQ in the germline V gene (reference sequence). V lost 2 bases to trimming and J lost 8 bases; unmatched junction nucleotides: 8. CDR3 size: 16 residues. The DNA for the CDR3 is TGTGCCAGCAGCTTATCGACAGGGGGCGCGAAAGAAAAACTGTTTTTT. Translation gives CASSLSTGGAKEKLFF.

This chain joins TRBV20-1 and TRBJ1-4; D not certain. CDR1 and CDR2 from the germline V gene are DFQATT and SNEGSKA (reference sequence). The CDR3 loop spans 11 amino acids. The ends were cut back, 6 bases at V and 5 bases at J, with 7 bases in the middle. CDR3 coding DNA: TGCAGTGCGGGCGACAATGAAAAACTGTTTTTT. Amino acid sequence: CSAGDNEKLFF.

This clone was counted between two and nine times. The rearrangement links TRBV7-9 to TRBJ1-2, with TRBD1 matching 8 bases. This CDR3 region has 14 residues. Unmatched junction bases numbered 7, after V lost 10 bases and J lost 0 bases. The germline gives CDR1 SEHNR, CDR2 FQNEAQ (reference sequence). CDR3 in amino acids: CATQTGGANYGYTF. The CDR3 nucleotides read TGTGCCACCCAAACAGGGGGAGCTAACTATGGCTACACCTTC.

The chain couples TRBV6-1 to TRBJ1-4; D is perhaps TRBD1 (6 bases). The germline CDR1 and CDR2 sequences are MNHNS and SASEGT. V lost 4 bases and J lost 7, with 16 bases in between. The CDR3 extends over 15 amino acids. The DNA for the CDR3 is TGTGCCAGCAGTGCCTTACAGGGACAAAGTGAAAAACTGTTTTTT. Encoded protein: CASSALQGQSEKLFF.